The 26 T cell receptor beta chains given below trace back to one sample, sequenced in a study of blood T cell repertoires in COVID-19. Data came from immunoSEQ multiplex PCR; TCRdb stores just in-frame clones and leaves some out. In the table there are about 170,000 clones, roughly nine tenths of which are singletons. Sequenced sample: peripheral blood. These receptors were obtained from a man aged 55-75 years with acute or convalescent COVID-19.

CDR3 loop: CASRNTGNEQYV. The CDR3 DNA reads TGTGCCAGCAGGAACACAGGGAACGAGCAGTACGTC. The genes are TRBV5-8 and TRBJ2-7, with D possibly TRBD1 on 6 matching bases. Trimming took 5 bases from V and 5 from J, leaving 11 bases between them. CDR3 length equals 12 residues. From germline, CDR1 is SGHTS and CDR2 YDEGEE.

The gene calls are TRBV5-1 and TRBJ2-1; 9 positions agree with TRBD1. The germline V gene encodes CDR1 SGHRS and CDR2 YFSETQ. The CDR3 loop spans 15 amino acids. Trimming removed 4 bases from V and 2 bases from J; junction bases left unmatched: 4. CDR3 in DNA: TGCGCCAGCAGCAGGGGACAGGGAGCCTACAATGAGCAGTTCTTC. Translating gives CASSRGQGAYNEQFF.

V and J are TRBV7-9 and TRBJ1-5, with 9 bases fitting TRBD1. Germline V CDR1 and CDR2: SEHNR, FQNEAQ (reference sequence). V was pared by 5 bases and J by 7 bases, with 15 bases of the junction left unmatched. CDR3 length: 17 amino acids. CDR3 coding DNA: TGTGCCAGCAGCCACGAGAGGGGGACAGGGAGGGGACAGCCCCAGCATTTT. It specifies CASSHERGTGRGQPQHF.

The rearrangement joins TRBV6-5 to TRBJ1-1, with D unclear. The CDR3 runs to 13 residues. CDR1 is MNHEY and CDR2 is SVGAGI in the germline V gene. V gave up 6 bases and J gave up 0 bases, with 8 bases separating them. CDR3 in amino acids: CASSVKLNTEAFF. The CDR3 nucleotides read TGTGCCAGCAGCGTTAAATTGAACACTGAAGCTTTCTTT.

The chain recombines TRBV19 with TRBJ2-5; TRBD2 is a possible D gene (5 bases). Per germline, CDR1 LNHDA and CDR2 SQIVND (reference sequence). The germline V and J ends were trimmed by 1 base and 2 bases, with 11 bases remaining between them. CDR3 length: 15 amino acids. DNA of the CDR3: TGTGCCAGTAGTATAGTAGGAGGTTGGCAAGAGACCCAGTACTTC. It specifies CASSIVGGWQETQYF.

This chain connects TRBV12-3 or TRBV12-4 to TRBJ2-7; possible D gene TRBD2, 6 bases. The germline V and J ends were trimmed by 6 bases and 0 bases, with 9 bases remaining between them. The CDR3 is 13 residues long. The CDR3 region has the DNA TGTGCCAGCAGGGGCGGGAACTCCTACGAGCAGTACTTC. Amino acid sequence: CASRGGNSYEQYF.

This clone was counted only a few times. CDR3 nucleotide sequence: TGTGCCAGCAGCTTAGAACTCCAAGAGACCCAGTACTTC. This sequence encodes CASSLELQETQYF. The rearrangement links TRBV11-2 to TRBJ2-5, with D unresolved. Trimming took 0 bases from V and 1 from J, leaving 3 bases between them. The germline CDR1 and CDR2 sequences are SGHAT and FQNNGV. The CDR3 spans 13 residues.

The J gene is TRBJ2-3, the V gene TRBV6-2 or TRBV6-3, with unresolved D. Trimming removed 5 bases from V and 1 base from J, with 7 bases in between. The CDR3 is 13 amino acids. In germline, CDR1 is MNHEY, CDR2 SVGEGT. The CDR3 sequence is CASSATRTDTQYF. In DNA form, the CDR3 reads TGTGCCAGCAGTGCCACACGCACAGATACGCAGTATTTT.

The chain uses TRBV6-5 and TRBJ1-5; 7 bases agree with TRBD1. The CDR3 runs 13 residues. Per the germline V gene, CDR1 is MNHEY and CDR2 is SVGAGI. V trimming: 6 bases; J trimming: 4 bases; junction bases outside the gene matches: 3. CDR3 sequence reads: CASRTTGNQPQHF. The CDR3 DNA follows: TGTGCCAGCAGGACGACAGGGAATCAGCCCCAGCATTTT.

This chain uses TRBV19 with TRBJ2-3, with TRBD1 matching over 7 bases. Germline lookup yields CDR1 LNHDA and CDR2 SQIVND (reference sequence). Germline trimming cut 0 bases from V and 2 bases from J; bases unmatched to any gene: 5. The CDR3 contains 16 residues. CDR3 bases: TGTGCCAGTAGTATAGACGGGACAGTCCCCACAGATACGCAGTATTTT. Translation: CASSIDGTVPTDTQYF.

V gene TRBV7-2 combines with J gene TRBJ1-4, with TRBD1 matching over 7 bases. V shed 5 bases and J 3 bases; nucleotides not matched to a gene: 9. The CDR3 covers 16 residues. Germline V gives CDR1 SGHTA, CDR2 FQGNSA. The CDR3 nucleotides are TGTGCCAGCAGCCCTGGACAGGTTCCTCCTAATGAAAAACTGTTTTTT. Translated, it gives CASSPGQVPPNEKLFF. The whole variable domain, filled in from reference TRBV7-2 and TRBJ1-4, reads GAGVSQSPSNKVTEKGKDVELRCDPISGHTALYWYRQSLGQGLEFLIYFQGNSAPDKSGLPSDRFSAERTGGSVSTLTIQRTQQEDSAVYLCASSPGQVPPNEKLFFGSGTQLSVL.

This clone was seen just once. The rearrangement links TRBV12-3 or TRBV12-4 to TRBJ1-1; no clear D. V lost 5 bases and J 0 bases, leaving 7 bases between the germline ends. This CDR3 contains 13 residues. The CDR3 DNA reads TGTGCCAGCAGTGTGACAATGAACACTGAAGCTTTCTTT. Encoded protein: CASSVTMNTEAFF.

The CDR3 DNA is TGTGCCATCAGTGAGTCGGTCCCGGGACAGGGGAGATCCGGGGAGCTGTTTTTT. Translating gives CAISESVPGQGRSGELFF. The rearrangement links TRBV10-3 to TRBJ2-2; 10 bases align to TRBD1. Germline loops: CDR1 ENHRY, CDR2 SYGVKD. After removal of 0 bases from V and 6 bases from J, the junction contained 10 bases not matched to a gene. This CDR3 region has 18 residues.

V is TRBV5-1 and J is TRBJ2-2; 8 nucleotides match TRBD1. After removal of 3 bases from V and 0 bases from J, the junction contained 1 base not matched to a gene. The CDR3 sequence is 15 residues long. Germline CDR1 and CDR2: SGHRS and YFSETQ. CDR3 region: CASSWDRSNTGELFF. CDR3 bases: TGCGCCAGCAGCTGGGACAGGTCGAACACCGGGGAGCTGTTTTTT.

The CDR3 sequence: CASSPGSQYNEQFF. DNA for the CDR3: TGTGCCAGCTCACCGGGCTCCCAGTACAATGAGCAGTTCTTC. The genes are TRBV18 and TRBJ2-1; D is undetermined. This CDR3 spans 14 amino acids. CDR1 KGHSH and CDR2 LQKENI come from the germline V gene. V gave up 3 bases and J gave up 4 bases, with 10 bases separating them.

The rearrangement joins TRBV6-4 to TRBJ1-2, with D perhaps TRBD1 (5 bases). CDR3 size: 16 residues. The V and J ends lost 0 bases and 4 bases respectively, with 15 bases between them. From germline, CDR1 is MRHNA and CDR2 SNTAGT. The CDR3 protein is CASSDSAGLRGYGYTF. CDR3 coding DNA: TGTGCCAGCAGTGACTCGGCGGGGCTAAGAGGCTATGGCTACACCTTC.

This chain uses TRBV5-4 with TRBJ1-2, with 9 bases fitting TRBD1. Germline V gene sequence: CDR1 SGHNT, CDR2 YYREEE (reference sequence). The V gene end was trimmed by 5 bases and the J gene end by 4 bases; junction bases not matched to a gene: 6. The CDR3 has 14 residues. CDR3 in DNA: TGTGCCAGCAGTGGACGACAGGGGGGCTATGGCTACACCTTC. Amino acids: CASSGRQGGYGYTF.

This chain uses TRBV5-1 with TRBJ1-1; tentative D call: TRBD1 (6 bases). The CDR3 runs 15 residues. V was cut by 4 bases and J by 0 bases, with 13 bases left in between. Germline V gene lookup returns CDR1 SGHRS and CDR2 YFSETQ. For the CDR3, the DNA is TGCGCCAGCAGCCTACTGGACAGTCTGAACACTGAAGCTTTCTTT. Encoded protein: CASSLLDSLNTEAFF.

The V call is TRBV29-1, the J call TRBJ2-5, with 11 bases lining up with TRBD2. CDR3 size: 15 residues. The germline CDR1 and CDR2 sequences are SQVTM and ANQGSEA. The trim removed 1 base at V and 4 bases at J, leaving 5 bases unmatched. CDR3 nucleotide sequence: TGCAGCGTTGAAGGGTTTAGCGGGAGGGGAGAGACCCAGTACTTC. Translation: CSVEGFSGRGETQYF.

This sequence joins TRBV5-1 and TRBJ2-1; TRBD2 aligns across 7 bases. Per germline, CDR1 SGHRS and CDR2 YFSETQ. CDR3 length equals 16 residues. With 6 bases clipped from V and 8 bases from J, the junction kept 17 bases outside the gene matches. CDR3 sequence: CASKSLTSPRLDEQFF. For the CDR3, the DNA is TGCGCCAGCAAGTCTCTGACTAGCCCCCGTTTGGATGAGCAGTTCTTC.

V and J are TRBV5-6 and TRBJ1-5; 7 nucleotides match TRBD1. The ends lost 2 bases at V and 11 bases at J; junction bases unmatched: 7. This CDR3 has 13 residues. Germline V gives CDR1 SGHDT, CDR2 YYEEEE. CDR3 bases: TGTGCCAGCAGCTTAGGCAGGGGGGTAACCCAGCATTTT. Protein: CASSLGRGVTQHF.

This chain links TRBV19 with TRBJ1-5; possible D gene TRBD1, 5 bases. Trimming stripped 3 bases from V and 0 bases from J, with 18 bases between. Germline V gene sequence: CDR1 LNHDA, CDR2 SQIVND (reference sequence). The CDR3 runs to 18 residues. Written as DNA, the CDR3 is TGTGCCAGTAGTATTGACACTGGGGACTTCTTTAGCAATCAGCCCCAGCATTTT. Translated, it gives CASSIDTGDFFSNQPQHF.

On this clone: Additional DNA sequences in this sample encode the identical CDR3. V and J are TRBV5-1 and TRBJ2-7; D not certain. V was trimmed by 0 bases and J by 2 bases, leaving 9 bases between them. Germline CDR1 SGHRS, CDR2 YFSETQ. The CDR3 runs 14 residues. The CDR3 protein is CASSLGTGAYEQYV. CDR3 sequence (DNA): TGCGCCAGCAGCTTGGGCACTGGTGCCTACGAGCAGTACGTC.

This clone appeared a single time. This sequence joins TRBV5-1 and TRBJ1-3; D possibly corresponds to TRBD1 (5 bases). The V and J ends lost 0 bases and 1 base respectively, with 11 bases between them. Looked up from germline, CDR1 is SGHRS and CDR2 is YFSETQ. This CDR3 comprises 16 residues. The CDR3 spells CASSLGRGESGNTIYF. The DNA for the CDR3 is TGCGCCAGCAGCTTGGGGAGGGGAGAATCTGGAAACACCATATATTTT.

The chain employs TRBV30 and TRBJ1-2; 9 bases agree with TRBD1. The CDR3 loop spans 13 amino acids. The trim removed 3 bases at V and 7 bases at J, leaving 6 bases unmatched. Germline V gives CDR1 GTSNPN, CDR2 SVGIG (reference sequence). CDR3 sequence reads: CAWSHTGGTGYTF. The CDR3 DNA reads as TGTGCCTGGAGCCACACAGGGGGCACTGGCTACACCTTC.

This rearrangement joins TRBV4-2 to TRBJ2-7; 10 nucleotides agree with TRBD2. Germline V lookup: CDR1 LGHNA, CDR2 YNFKEQ. The CDR3 runs to 15 residues. With V trimmed by 4 bases and J by 4 bases, 7 bases remained unmatched. The CDR3 coding sequence is TGTGCCAGCAGCCCCAGTGAGACTAGCGGGTACGAGCAGTACTTC. Amino acids: CASSPSETSGYEQYF.